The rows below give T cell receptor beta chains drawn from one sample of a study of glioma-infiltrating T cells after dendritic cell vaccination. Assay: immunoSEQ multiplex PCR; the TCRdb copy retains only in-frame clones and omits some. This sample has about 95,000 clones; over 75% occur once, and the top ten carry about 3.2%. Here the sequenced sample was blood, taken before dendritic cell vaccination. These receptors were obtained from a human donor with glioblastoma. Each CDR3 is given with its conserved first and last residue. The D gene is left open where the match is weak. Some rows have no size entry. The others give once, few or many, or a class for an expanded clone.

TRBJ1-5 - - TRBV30 TGTGCCTGGAGTGGCCCCGGGGTGCGGAGCAATCAGCCCCAGCATTTT CAWSGPGVRSNQPQHF
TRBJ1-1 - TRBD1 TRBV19 TGTGCCAGTAGTACGGGACAGTTTGGGAATGAAGCTTTCTTT CASSTGQFGNEAFF
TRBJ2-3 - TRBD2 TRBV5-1 TGCGCCAGCAGCCCCCTGACTAGCGGAAACACAGATACGCAGTATTTT CASSPLTSGNTDTQYF
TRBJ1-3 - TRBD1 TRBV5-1 TGCGCCAGCAGCTTGGGGACAGGGCCTGGAAACACCATATATTTT CASSLGTGPGNTIYF
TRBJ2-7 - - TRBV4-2 TGTGCCAGCAGCCAAGATCTCTTGTACGAGCAGTACTTC CASSQDLLYEQYF
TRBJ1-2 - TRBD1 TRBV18 TGTGCCAGCTCATCACAGGGGGATGAGATCTATGGCTACACCTTC CASSSQGDEIYGYTF
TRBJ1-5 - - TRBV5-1 TGCGCCAGCAGCCCGTTTGGAGGAAGCAATCAGCCCCAGCATTTT CASSPFGGSNQPQHF
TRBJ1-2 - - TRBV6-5 TGTGCCAGCAGTCCGGGGTATGGCTACACCTTC CASSPGYGYTF
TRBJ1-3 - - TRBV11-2 TGTGCCAGCAGCTTGTTGGGGGGAGGAAACACCATATATTTT CASSLLGGGNTIYF
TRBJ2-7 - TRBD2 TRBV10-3 TGTGCCATCACCCCTCGGGGGGATATCTACGAGCAGTACTTC CAITPRGDIYEQYF
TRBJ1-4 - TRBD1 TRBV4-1 TGCGCCAGCAGCCTTGGTCCCGGGACAGGGAATAATGAAAAACTGTTTTTT CASSLGPGTGNNEKLFF
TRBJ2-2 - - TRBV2 TGTGCCAGCACAGGTGGCTGGGAGCTGTTTTTT CASTGGWELFF
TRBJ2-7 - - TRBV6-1 TGTGCCAGCACCCGCACGGCCGGGAACGAGCAGTACTTC CASTRTAGNEQYF
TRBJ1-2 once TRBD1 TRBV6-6 TGTGCCAGCAGGCAGGGACAGGGGGCAGGATATGGCTACACCTTC CASRQGQGAGYGYTF
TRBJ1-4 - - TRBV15 TGTGCCACCAGCCCCAGGCGGGTCGCTGAAAAACTGTTTTTT CATSPRRVAEKLFF
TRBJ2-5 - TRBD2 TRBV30 TGTGCCTGGGGGAGGGGCGAGACCCAGTACTTC CAWGRGETQYF
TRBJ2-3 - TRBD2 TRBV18 TGTGCCAGCTCGTCCAAGCGGGAGTGGACAGATACGCAGTATTTT CASSSKREWTDTQYF
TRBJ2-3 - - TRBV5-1 TGCGCCAGCAGCTTCGGGGATACGCAGTATTTT CASSFGDTQYF
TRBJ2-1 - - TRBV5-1 TGCGCCAGCAGCTTGGGACTAGGGGGCCCCAATGAGCAGTTCTTC CASSLGLGGPNEQFF
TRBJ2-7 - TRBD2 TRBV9 TGTGCCAGCAGCCCGGCGGGACTAGCGGGAGTCTACGAGCAGTACTTC CASSPAGLAGVYEQYF
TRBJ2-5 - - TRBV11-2 TGTGCCAGCAGCTTATCGGCAGGGCCCGAGGCCCAGTACTTC CASSLSAGPEAQYF
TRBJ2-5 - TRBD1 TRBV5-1 TGCGCCAGCAGCCAGGGGTTCGGGACAGGGCAGGGAGAGACCCAGTACTTC CASSQGFGTGQGETQYF
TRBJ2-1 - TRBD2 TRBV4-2 TGTGCCAGCAGCGACCGGGGACTAGCATATGAGCAGTTCTTC CASSDRGLAYEQFF
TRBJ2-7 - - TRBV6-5 TGTGCCAGCAGTCGGCCCTTTGCTAGCGCCGAGCAGTACTTC CASSRPFASAEQYF
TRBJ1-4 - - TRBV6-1 TGTGCCAGCAGTGAAGCAAGGGTCAGGGCCCCTGAAAAACTGTTTTTT CASSEARVRAPEKLFF
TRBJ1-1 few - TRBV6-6 TGTGCCAGCAGTTATCAGGGGAACACTGAAGCTTTCTTT CASSYQGNTEAFF
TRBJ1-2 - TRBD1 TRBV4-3 TGCGCCAGCAGCCAAGACGTGACAGGGTCCCACTCCTATGGCTACACCTTC CASSQDVTGSHSYGYTF
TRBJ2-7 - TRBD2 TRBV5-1 TGCGCCAGCAGCCTGTGGGGGGCTAGCGGGGGGTACGAGCAGTACTTC CASSLWGASGGYEQYF
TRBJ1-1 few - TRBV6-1 TGTGCCAGCAGTGAGGGCCCGGGGGAGTTCTTT CASSEGPGEFF
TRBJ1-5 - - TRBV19 TGTGCCAGTAGTATACAGGAATATAGCAATCAGCCCCAGCATTTT CASSIQEYSNQPQHF
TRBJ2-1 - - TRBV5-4 TGTGCCAGCAGCTTGGGGACTGCTAATGAGCAGTTCTTC CASSLGTANEQFF
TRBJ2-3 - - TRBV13 TGTGCCAGCAGCTTTGGGGCGATAAGCACAGATACGCAGTATTTT CASSFGAISTDTQYF
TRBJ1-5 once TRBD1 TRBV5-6 TGTGCCAGCAGCTTGTGGGACAGTGAATTTGATAGCAATCAGCCCCAGCATTTT CASSLWDSEFDSNQPQHF
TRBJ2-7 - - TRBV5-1 TGCGCCAGCAGCTTGGACTCGCCGGGGGAGGAGCAGTACTTC CASSLDSPGEEQYF
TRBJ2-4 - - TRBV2 TGTGCCAGCGGCGGTTTCAGAAACATTCAGTACTTC CASGGFRNIQYF
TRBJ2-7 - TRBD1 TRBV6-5 TGTGCCAGCACGACAGGGTATGGATACGAGCAGTACTTC CASTTGYGYEQYF
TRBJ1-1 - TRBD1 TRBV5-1 TGCGCCAGCAGCTGGACAGGGGGCCCCCCGAACACTGAAGCTTTCTTT CASSWTGGPPNTEAFF
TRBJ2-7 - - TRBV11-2 TGTGCCAGCAGCCCAGACAAGTCCTACGAGCAGTACTTC CASSPDKSYEQYF
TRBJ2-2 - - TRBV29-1 TGCAGCGTAGAACGGACAGCTTTCACCGGGGAGCTGTTTTTT CSVERTAFTGELFF
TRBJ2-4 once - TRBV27 TGTGCCAGCAGTTTCCCCCGGGGTGTGGGCAAAAACATTCAGTACTTC CASSFPRGVGKNIQYF
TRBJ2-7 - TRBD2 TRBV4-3 TGCGCCAGCAGCCAAGAGGGGGCTAGCGGGTACGAGCAGTACTTC CASSQEGASGYEQYF
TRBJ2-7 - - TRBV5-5 TGTGCCAGCAGCTCCCGGGACATCTACTACGAGCAGTACTTC CASSSRDIYYEQYF
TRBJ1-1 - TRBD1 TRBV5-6 TGTGCCAGCAGCCCAGCGACAGGGATGGTCACTGAAGCTTTCTTT CASSPATGMVTEAFF
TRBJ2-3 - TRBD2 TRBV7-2 TGTGCCAGCAGCTTAGCGGGAGGGCCCACAGATACGCAGTATTTT CASSLAGGPTDTQYF
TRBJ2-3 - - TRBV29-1 TGCTTCGGACAGACCACAGATACGCAGTATTTT CFGQTTDTQYF
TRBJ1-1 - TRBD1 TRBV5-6 TGTGCCAGCACCCGACAGGGTGGCACTGAAGCTTTCTTT CASTRQGGTEAFF
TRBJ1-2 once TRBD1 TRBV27 TGTGCCACCCCGGACAGGGTACCCCAAGCTAACTATGGCTACACCTTC CATPDRVPQANYGYTF
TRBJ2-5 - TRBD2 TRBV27 TGTGCCAGCAGTTTAAGAAGGCTAGCGGGAGTGGTGGAGACCCAGTACTTC CASSLRRLAGVVETQYF
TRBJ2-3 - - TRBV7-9 TGTGCCAGCAGCTTAGGCTTTTTAGTTCTTCACACAGATACGCAGTATTTT CASSLGFLVLHTDTQYF
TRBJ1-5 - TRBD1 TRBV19 TGTGCCAGTAGTGTGACAGGGGGCGGCCAGCCCCAGCATTTT CASSVTGGGQPQHF
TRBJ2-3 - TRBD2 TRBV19 TGTGCCAGTAGTATAGGTTCTAGCGGATACACAGATACGCAGTATTTT CASSIGSSGYTDTQYF
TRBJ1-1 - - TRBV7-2 TGTGCCAGCAGCCGAGGGCGGCCGACTGAAGCTTTCTTT CASSRGRPTEAFF
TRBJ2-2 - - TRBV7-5 TGTGCCAGAAGAGCCGATATACTTAGTGGTTGGGGCGGGACCAACACCGGGGAGCTGTTTTTT CARRADILSGWGGTNTGELFF
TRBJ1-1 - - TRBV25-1 TGTGCCAGCCGGGGGGGTCGTAACACTGAAGCTTTCTTT CASRGGRNTEAFF